The subject of this entry is one T cell receptor beta chain. Germline assignment: CDR1 MNHEY and CDR2 SMNVEV (reference sequence). V was trimmed by 5 bases and J by 0 bases, leaving 10 bases between them. This CDR3 contains 15 residues. Sequencing used immunoSEQ multiplex PCR; TCRdb keeps in-frame clones, though not all of them. The sample includes 260,000 or so clones, 81% seen only once; the top ten take around 7.5%. This sample was taken from a study of blood T cell repertoires in COVID-19. This receptor was obtained from a woman of 80 years or more with COVID-19, enrolled during active disease. This chain joins TRBV27 and TRBJ1-4; no reliable D call. The sequenced sample consisted of peripheral blood. The CDR3 here is CASSRLDATNEKLFF. DNA for the CDR3: TGTGCCAGCAGTCGACTTGATGCAACTAATGAAAAACTGTTTTTT.